This record covers a single T cell receptor (beta chain). Only in-frame clones appear in the TCRdb table, and some are missing; sequencing was by immunoSEQ multiplex PCR. The repertoire includes 200,000 or so clones, 70% to 90% of them detected once, and approximately 10% sits in the top ten. These data are taken from a study of blood T cell repertoires in COVID-19. About the study: The samples span acute and convalescent COVID-19 from the United States, Italy and Spain.

Germline trimming cut 7 bases from V and 8 bases from J; bases unmatched to any gene: 10. The CDR3 loop spans 13 amino acids. Germline-derived CDR1 and CDR2 are MNHEY and SVGAGI. The receptor was isolated from a human donor with active or convalescent COVID-19. The donor label of this sample is uncertain. The chain carries TRBV6-5 and TRBJ1-2; 7 positions agree with TRBD1. The sequencing sample was made of peripheral blood. The CDR3 DNA sequence: TGTGCCAGCACCTTCGACAGGGCAGGGGGCTACACCTTC. Translated: CASTFDRAGGYTF.